This passage covers 18 T cell receptor beta chains from one sample sequenced in a study of T cells in Graves' hyperthyroidism and ophthalmopathy. RNA transcripts were the template for amplifying TCR beta CDR3 regions. An initial round of RT-PCR targeting the TCR CDR3 relied on the HTBI primer set. TCRdb analysed the multiplex PCR reads with MiXCR anew, one entry per CDR3 protein. The data show nearly 600,000 distinct CDR3 sequences, over 11% seen once. Sequencing used blood. The receptors derive from a woman aged 25 to 39 with Graves' hyperthyroidism that later progressed to Graves' ophthalmopathy.

This clonotype has ten or more counts. V gene TRBV12-3 or TRBV12-4 combines with J gene TRBJ1-1; TRBD1 might be the D (6 bases). This CDR3 has 15 residues. V was pared by 5 bases and J by 5 bases, with 18 bases between. The CDR3 bases are TGTGCCAGCAGTACTGGGGCAGGGGTATGGACTGAAGCTTTCTTT. This translates into CASSTGAGVWTEAFF.

This clonotype has only a few counts. The J gene is TRBJ2-1, the V gene TRBV4-1; possibly TRBD1 for D (5 bases). The V end was cut by 1 base, the J end by 0 bases, with 22 bases between. The CDR3 totals 20 residues. Germline-derived CDR1 and CDR2 are MGHRA and YSYEKL. The DNA for the CDR3 is TGCGCCAGCAGCCAAGGCAGGGCATTGTATTCACCTAGCTCCTACAATGAGCAGTTCTTC. Its protein product is CASSQGRALYSPSSYNEQFF.

The table lists this clonotype with many counts. This chain links TRBV24-1 with TRBJ2-5; 11 bases are a match to TRBD2. With V trimmed by 4 bases and J by 2 bases, 5 bases remained unmatched. The germline gives CDR1 KGHDR, CDR2 SFDVKD. The CDR3 spans 16 residues. The CDR3 DNA sequence: TGTGCCACCAGTGACATAGCGGGAGGGCCACAAGAGACCCAGTACTTC. Its translation: CATSDIAGGPQETQYF.

This clonotype has a handful of counts. V gene TRBV19 combines with J gene TRBJ2-7, with D perhaps given as TRBD1 or TRBD2 (5 bases each). The V gene's germline CDR1 is LNHDA and CDR2 SQIVND (reference sequence). The V and J ends lost 3 bases and 7 bases respectively, with 19 bases between them. The CDR3 spans 15 residues. The DNA for the CDR3 is TGTGCCAGTAGTATTACAGGCGCCTGGGGGAGTGAGCAGTACTTC. Encoded protein: CASSITGAWGSEQYF.

This clonotype was counted many times. V gene TRBV20-1 combines with J gene TRBJ1-4; D is possibly TRBD1 (5 bases). The V end was cut by 5 bases, the J end by 8 bases, with 18 bases between. There are 14 residues in the CDR3. Germline V gene sequence: CDR1 DFQATT, CDR2 SNEGSKA (reference sequence). The CDR3 sequence is CSARRGGPNEKLFF. For the CDR3, the DNA is TGCAGTGCTCGGAGGGGTGGGCCCAACGAAAAACTGTTTTTT.

V usage is TRBV5-4 and J usage is TRBJ1-1; D unresolved. V was clipped by 4 bases and J by 0 bases, with 19 bases between them. The CDR3 loop spans 17 amino acids. Germline V gene sequence: CDR1 SGHNT, CDR2 YYREEE (reference sequence). CDR3 amino acids: CASSRADLGYLNTEAFF. As DNA, the CDR3 is TGTGCCAGCAGCCGGGCAGATCTGGGGTACCTGAACACTGAAGCTTTCTTT.

This clonotype has more than one count but fewer than ten. The chain uses TRBV18 and TRBJ2-1; the match to TRBD2 covers 14 bases. The CDR3 spans 17 residues. Germline V lookup: CDR1 KGHSH, CDR2 LQKENI. The V and J ends lost 0 bases and 7 bases, in that order; junction bases with no gene match: 5. In DNA form, the CDR3 reads TGTGCCAGCTCACCACCGGGACTAGCGGGAGTCGAGAATGAGCAGTTCTTC. Translating it yields CASSPPGLAGVENEQFF. The variable domain in full, completed from reference TRBV18 and TRBJ2-1, reads NAGVMQNPRHLVRRRGQEARLRCSPMKGHSHVYWYRQLPEEGLKFMVYLQKENIIDESGMPKERFSAEFPKEGPSILRIQQVVRGDSAAYFCASSPPGLAGVENEQFFGPGTRLTVL.

This clonotype was seen a few times. The rearrangement links TRBV27 to TRBJ2-2; D is unresolved. The CDR3 loop spans 15 amino acids. Trimming cost V 5 bases and J 0 bases, with 10 bases left between them. Germline V lookup: CDR1 MNHEY, CDR2 SMNVEV (reference sequence). In DNA form, the CDR3 reads TGTGCCAGCAGTCCCCGGGTAGCGAACACCGGGGAGCTGTTTTTT. As protein: CASSPRVANTGELFF.

This clonotype has a count of ten or more. The J gene is TRBJ2-5, the V gene TRBV28; weak D call: TRBD2 (6 bases). The germline V and J ends were trimmed by 2 bases and 4 bases, with 11 bases remaining between them. The CDR3 is made up of 14 amino acids. Germline V CDR1 and CDR2: MDHEN, SYDVKM. Here the CDR3 reads CASSLQRGGETQYF. CDR3 bases: TGTGCCAGCAGTTTACAGAGGGGAGGAGAGACCCAGTACTTC.

This clonotype was detected many times. The rearrangement links TRBV7-8 to TRBJ2-1, with 8 bases identical to TRBD2. This CDR3 region has 17 residues. With V trimmed by 3 bases and J by 0 bases, 7 bases remained unmatched. Germline assignment: CDR1 SGHVS and CDR2 FQNEAQ. CDR3 nucleotide sequence: TGTGCCAGCAGCTTTCACCTTAGCGGGGTCTCCTACAATGAGCAGTTCTTC. It is translated as CASSFHLSGVSYNEQFF.

This clonotype was detected ten times or more. The chain uses TRBV11-2 and TRBJ2-5; 8 bases are shared with TRBD1. Trimming cost V 5 bases and J 0 bases; bases outside gene matches: 8. The CDR3 totals 16 residues. Germline V gene lookup returns CDR1 SGHAT and CDR2 FQNNGV. CDR3 loop: CASSASTGAYQETQYF. CDR3 bases: TGTGCCAGCAGCGCCTCGACAGGGGCATACCAAGAGACCCAGTACTTC.

In its sample, this clonotype was seen a few times. The chain recombines TRBV29-1 with TRBJ2-3, with TRBD2 identical over 11 bases. The CDR3 has 19 amino acids. V trimming: 5 bases; J trimming: 2 bases; junction bases outside the gene matches: 18. The germline gives CDR1 SQVTM, CDR2 ANQGSEA. CDR3 in amino acids: CSVTDRLIAGGPFTDTQYF. The CDR3, as DNA: TGCAGCGTTACCGATCGGTTGATAGCGGGAGGGCCGTTCACAGATACGCAGTATTTT.

This clonotype showed up just a few times. The genes are TRBV10-3 and TRBJ2-1; 10 bases fit TRBD2. Germline V CDR1 and CDR2: ENHRY, SYGVKD. There are 13 residues in the CDR3. V was pared by 6 bases and J by 9 bases, with 5 bases of the junction left unmatched. CDR3: CAIRFEREGEQFF. The CDR3 bases are TGTGCCATCAGGTTTGAGCGGGAGGGTGAGCAGTTCTTC.

At least ten counts were recorded for this clonotype. The V gene is TRBV6-1, the J gene TRBJ2-3; TRBD2 aligns across 10 bases. The CDR3 covers 14 residues. J gave up 3 bases and V 6 bases, and 3 bases lay outside the gene matches. The germline V gene has CDR1 MNHNS and CDR2 SASEGT. In DNA, the CDR3 is TGTGCCAGCAGGAAGCGGGAGGGAACAGATACGCAGTATTTT. Translation: CASRKREGTDTQYF.

This clonotype is a singleton in its sample. A much more abundant neighbour one base away suggests this may be a read error. The chain recombines TRBV28 with TRBJ1-5, with TRBD1 as a possible D gene (6 bases). The CDR3 is 15 residues long. In germline, CDR1 is MDHEN, CDR2 SYDVKM. CDR3 region: CVTRGSGASNQPQHF. DNA of the CDR3: TGTGTCACAAGGGGGTCGGGGGCTAGCAATCAGCCCCAGCATTTT.

This clonotype was picked up many times. This rearrangement joins TRBV29-1 to TRBJ2-1; 9 bases line up with TRBD2. CDR3 length: 15 amino acids. The J segment lost 1 base and the V segment lost 7 bases, leaving 8 bases of the junction unmatched. Germline values: CDR1 SQVTM, CDR2 ANQGSEA. For the CDR3, the DNA is TGCAGCGGCATAGCGGGAGATTGGTCCTACAATGAGCAGTTCTTC. The encoded protein is CSGIAGDWSYNEQFF.

This chain's CDR3 is CASSPRTGGVEQFF. The CDR3 region has the DNA TGTGCCAGCAGCCCTCGGACAGGGGGCGTTGAGCAGTTCTTC. The chain couples TRBV9 to TRBJ2-1, with 11 bases aligning to TRBD1. There are 14 residues in the CDR3. CDR1 and CDR2 (germline): SGDLS, YYNGEE. V was pared by 4 bases and J by 9 bases, with 6 bases of the junction left unmatched. Complete variable domain (other parts from reference TRBV9 and TRBJ2-1): DSGVTQTPKHLITATGQRVTLRCSPRSGDLSVYWYQQSLDQGLQFLIQYYNGEERAKGNILERFSAQQFPDLHSELNLSSLELGDSALYFCASSPRTGGVEQFFGPGTRLTVL.

This clonotype appeared many times. This chain joins TRBV28 and TRBJ2-7, with no clear D. Germline CDR1 and CDR2: MDHEN and SYDVKM. V was clipped by 6 bases and J by 5 bases, with 8 bases between them. The CDR3 loop spans 11 amino acids. The CDR3 bases are TGTGCCAGCAGCAGTGAGGACGAGCAGTACTTC. Translated: CASSSEDEQYF.